These T cell receptor beta chains were read from a single sample in a study of blood T cells in healthy people across ages. Via MiXCR, TCRdb re-called the 5' RACE reads, giving one row per CDR3 protein. The sample includes roughly 680,000 distinct CDR3 sequences, roughly half seen only once; the top ten take approximately 15%. What was sequenced was blood. The source is a woman of 80 years or more in good health. Both conserved end residues are part of each CDR3. The D gene is left open where the match is weak. Not every row has a clone size; where given, it reads once, few, many or a size class.

V	J	D	size	CDR3	DNA
TRBV28	TRBJ2-3	-	-	CASSVSVVSSTDTQYF	TGTGCCAGCAGTGTCTCCGTGGTCTCTAGCACAGATACGCAGTATTTT
TRBV5-1	TRBJ2-1	-	many	CASSSGALDNEQFF	TGCGCCAGCAGCTCCGGAGCCCTAGACAATGAGCAGTTCTTC
TRBV5-1	TRBJ2-3	-	few	CASSFHADTQYF	TGCGCCAGCAGCTTCCACGCAGATACGCAGTATTTT
TRBV20-1	TRBJ2-3	TRBD2	many	CSGFSGGADTQYF	TGCAGTGGTTTTAGCGGGGGGGCAGATACGCAGTATTTT
TRBV5-1	TRBJ2-1	TRBD2	-	CASSLVVAGNEQFF	TGCGCCAGCAGCTTGGTGGTAGCGGGGAATGAGCAGTTCTTC
TRBV15	TRBJ2-1	-	-	CATSRAGRNEQFF	TGTGCCACCAGCAGAGCTGGGCGAAATGAGCAGTTCTTC
TRBV5-1	TRBJ2-2	-	-	CASSRKGSDTGELFF	TGCGCCAGCAGCAGGAAAGGGTCGGACACCGGGGAGCTGTTTTTT
TRBV29-1	TRBJ2-7	-	many	CSVEEEVGGYEQYF	TGCAGCGTTGAAGAGGAAGTCGGAGGGTACGAGCAGTACTTC
TRBV20-1	TRBJ2-7	TRBD1	-	CSAPRDRAPHEQYF	TGCAGTGCCCCTAGGGACAGGGCCCCCCACGAGCAGTACTTC
TRBV20-1	TRBJ2-7	-	-	CSARARGTGKPYEQYF	TGCAGTGCTAGAGCCCGAGGCACGGGAAAGCCCTACGAGCAGTACTTC
TRBV5-5	TRBJ2-7	-	few	CASSADSSYEQYF	TGTGCCAGCAGCGCGGACAGTAGCTACGAGCAGTACTTC
TRBV12-3/TRBV12-4	TRBJ1-2	-	-	CASTHLRRANYGYTF	TGTGCCAGCACCCACTTGCGTCGGGCTAACTATGGCTACACCTTC
TRBV7-8	TRBJ1-2	-	-	CASSLVLASPGYITF	TGTGCCAGCAGCTTAGTATTGGCCTCTCCTGGCTACATCACCTTC
TRBV20-1	TRBJ1-5	-	-	CSARDSGGYQPQHF	TGCAGTGCTAGAGATTCCGGGGGCTATCAGCCCCAGCATTTT
TRBV5-5	TRBJ2-7	-	-	CASSLLGSSYNEQYF	TGTGCCAGCAGCTTGCTGGGGAGCTCCTACAATGAGCAGTACTTC
TRBV12-3/TRBV12-4	TRBJ2-3	TRBD1	-	CASSLTGNTDTQYF	TGTGCCAGCAGCCTGACAGGGAACACAGATACGCAGTATTTT
TRBV4-1	TRBJ2-1	TRBD2	-	CASSQNTWLLAGGRFF	TGCGCCAGCAGCCAAAATACCTGGTTGCTAGCGGGAGGGCGGTTCTTC
TRBV5-1	TRBJ1-1	-	-	CASSLGPSNTEAFF	TGCGCCAGCAGCTTGGGACCGTCGAACACTGAAGCTTTCTTT
TRBV10-3	TRBJ2-3	-	once	CAISEHGESTDTQYF	TGTGCCATCAGTGAACACGGGGAGAGCACAGATACGCAGTATTTT
TRBV27	TRBJ2-3	-	many	CASSPGLPRPGSTQYF	TGTGCCAGCAGTCCGGGACTCCCTCGTCCGGGGAGTACGCAGTATTTT
TRBV7-9	TRBJ2-3	-	many	CASSSTPDTQYF	TGTGCCAGCAGCTCCACCCCAGATACGCAGTATTTT
TRBV6-5	TRBJ2-4	TRBD1	-	CTSSYAGRQGNIQYF	TGTACTAGCAGTTACGCGGGAAGACAGGGGAACATTCAGTACTTC
TRBV25-1	TRBJ2-5	-	-	CASSDPRTAPQETQYF	TGTGCCAGCAGTGACCCGAGGACTGCTCCCCAAGAGACCCAGTACTTC
TRBV7-2	TRBJ2-7	-	many	CASSFWGYEQYF	TGTGCCAGCAGCTTTTGGGGTTACGAGCAGTACTTC
TRBV12-3/TRBV12-4	TRBJ2-7	-	-	CASRAQAGAKGNEQYF	TGTGCCAGCAGGGCCCAGGCGGGGGCTAAAGGGAACGAGCAGTACTTC
TRBV20-1	TRBJ1-5	TRBD1	-	CSAFFPGQGPNQPQHF	TGCAGTGCTTTTTTTCCGGGACAGGGGCCCAATCAGCCCCAGCATTTT
TRBV3-1	TRBJ2-2	-	-	CASSQVSTGELFF	TGTGCCAGCAGCCAGGTTAGCACCGGGGAGCTGTTTTTT
TRBV6-6	TRBJ2-5	-	-	CASWFGGGMRETQYF	TGTGCCAGCTGGTTTGGAGGGGGCATGCGGGAGACCCAGTACTTC
TRBV6-1	TRBJ1-5	-	-	CASSEYFTGPQHF	TGTGCCAGCAGTGAATACTTCACGGGACCCCAGCATTTT
TRBV4-3	TRBJ1-2	-	-	CASSQGQVGLGGYTF	TGCGCCAGCAGCCAAGGACAGGTGGGATTAGGAGGCTACACCTTC
TRBV20-1	TRBJ2-3	-	-	CSGTSGGYAYF	TGCAGTGGAACCAGCGGCGGATACGCGTATTTT
TRBV15	TRBJ1-3	-	once	CATSRGGIVPSGNTIYF	TGTGCCACCAGCAGAGGAGGAATCGTGCCCTCTGGAAACACCATATATTTT
TRBV19	TRBJ2-7	TRBD2	many	CASSAGETYEQYF	TGTGCCAGTAGTGCGGGGGAAACCTACGAGCAGTACTTC
TRBV6-5	TRBJ1-1	-	many	CASSLRTFPRGTEAFF	TGTGCCAGCAGTTTGCGGACATTCCCGAGGGGCACTGAAGCTTTCTTT
TRBV20-1	TRBJ2-2	-	-	CSVKRDWGTGELFF	TGCAGTGTAAAAAGGGATTGGGGTACCGGGGAGCTGTTTTTT